This T cell receptor (beta chain) was identified in a study of cytomegalovirus exposure and HLA in healthy donors. Study-wide findings and caveats: Using a false discovery rate of 0.05, a later analysis showed that roughly 16,000 TCR beta sequences were associated with HLA alleles. Many donors shared some public TCRs, even though most TCR sequences were rare.

CDR3 length: 12 residues. V lost 4 bases, J lost 12 bases, and 14 bases lay in between. Looked up from germline, CDR1 is SGHTA and CDR2 is FQGNSA. A multiplex PCR was run with 60 Vbeta primers and 13 Jbeta primers. TCRdb's table, derived via immunoSEQ multiplex PCR, lists solely in-frame clones and lacks some. The sample lists approximately 140,000 clones, roughly 87% occurring once. In regard to this clone: The antigen is undetermined.

The V and J genes are TRBV7-2 and TRBJ2-3, with D maybe TRBD2 (5 bases). This TCR came from a woman in her thirties or forties in good health and CMV-seronegative. Material: PBMCs. CDR3 in DNA: TGTGCCAGCAGCTCGGACTCAGGCCTACAGTATTTT. As protein: CASSSDSGLQYF. Together with reference TRBV7-2 and TRBJ2-3, the CDR3 gives the full variable domain: GAGVSQSPSNKVTEKGKDVELRCDPISGHTALYWYRQSLGQGLEFLIYFQGNSAPDKSGLPSDRFSAERTGGSVSTLTIQRTQQEDSAVYLCASSSDSGLQYFGPGTRLTVL.